A selection of T cell receptor beta chains follows, all from one sample in a study of cytomegalovirus exposure and HLA in healthy donors. Produced via immunoSEQ multiplex PCR; TCRdb's table is partial and in-frame only. Among around 98,000 clones listed, 87% were seen once. The sequencing input was PBMCs. All receptors come from a man younger than 35 in good health and CMV-seropositive. Both conserved end residues are part of each CDR3. The D gene is left open where the match is weak. Some rows have no size entry. The others give once, few or many, or a class for an expanded clone.

abundance: NA
j_gene: TRBJ2-3
d_gene: NA
v_gene: TRBV7-8
CDR3aa: CASSTSRFMISSTDTQYF
CDR3nt: TGTGCCAGCAGTACTAGCCGATTTATGATTTCTAGCACAGATACGCAGTATTTT

abundance: NA
j_gene: TRBJ1-1
d_gene: NA
v_gene: TRBV7-3
CDR3aa: CASSPRGTDTEAFF
CDR3nt: TGTGCCAGCAGCCCCAGGGGAACGGACACTGAAGCTTTCTTT

abundance: NA
j_gene: TRBJ2-7
d_gene: TRBD1
v_gene: TRBV4-3
CDR3aa: CASSRSGQGSEQYF
CDR3nt: TGCGCCAGCAGCCGCTCGGGACAGGGGTCCGAGCAGTACTTC

abundance: NA
j_gene: TRBJ2-7
d_gene: TRBD1
v_gene: TRBV18
CDR3aa: CASSPGQQSSYEQYF
CDR3nt: TGTGCCAGCTCACCGGGACAGCAAAGCTCCTACGAGCAGTACTTC

abundance: NA
j_gene: TRBJ1-2
d_gene: NA
v_gene: TRBV25-1
CDR3aa: CASSEGTFYTF
CDR3nt: TGTGCCAGCAGCGAGGGGACTTTTTACACCTTC

abundance: NA
j_gene: TRBJ2-1
d_gene: NA
v_gene: TRBV9
CDR3aa: CASSVVPGIKGEQFF
CDR3nt: TGTGCCAGCAGCGTAGTCCCAGGGATAAAGGGTGAGCAGTTCTTC

abundance: NA
j_gene: TRBJ2-2
d_gene: TRBD1
v_gene: TRBV4-2
CDR3aa: CASSQGTGSNTGELFF
CDR3nt: TGTGCCAGCAGCCAAGGGACAGGGTCGAACACCGGGGAGCTGTTTTTT

abundance: NA
j_gene: TRBJ2-1
d_gene: NA
v_gene: TRBV6-6
CDR3aa: CASSGLNHNEQFF
CDR3nt: TGTGCCAGCAGCGGACTAAACCACAATGAGCAGTTCTTC

abundance: NA
j_gene: TRBJ2-7
d_gene: TRBD2
v_gene: TRBV9
CDR3aa: CASSVSGSPREQYF
CDR3nt: TGTGCCAGCAGCGTAAGCGGGAGTCCGCGCGAGCAGTACTTC

abundance: once
j_gene: TRBJ2-7
d_gene: TRBD1
v_gene: TRBV7-8
CDR3aa: CASSPGQGWWEQYF
CDR3nt: TGTGCCAGCAGCCCGGGACAGGGGTGGTGGGAGCAGTACTTC

abundance: NA
j_gene: TRBJ1-1
d_gene: TRBD1
v_gene: TRBV19
CDR3aa: CASSMGTGGTEAFF
CDR3nt: TGTGCCAGTAGTATGGGGACAGGGGGTACTGAAGCTTTCTTT

abundance: NA
j_gene: TRBJ2-7
d_gene: NA
v_gene: TRBV4-1
CDR3aa: CASSQEFDTAAYEQYF
CDR3nt: TGCGCCAGCAGCCAAGAATTCGATACAGCAGCCTACGAGCAGTACTTC

abundance: once
j_gene: TRBJ2-3
d_gene: NA
v_gene: TRBV11-3
CDR3aa: CASSFWGQGSDTQYF
CDR3nt: TGTGCCAGCAGCTTTTGGGGGCAGGGCTCAGATACGCAGTATTTT

abundance: NA
j_gene: TRBJ2-1
d_gene: TRBD2
v_gene: TRBV7-2
CDR3aa: CASSPSGTPTPYEQFF
CDR3nt: TGTGCCAGCAGCCCGAGCGGGACCCCAACTCCCTATGAGCAGTTCTTC

abundance: NA
j_gene: TRBJ2-1
d_gene: NA
v_gene: TRBV7-2
CDR3aa: CASSLVPGLANEQFF
CDR3nt: TGTGCCAGCAGCTTAGTCCCCGGGTTGGCCAATGAGCAGTTCTTC